The clone carrying this T cell receptor (beta chain) was counted once. This CDR3 has 13 amino acids. Deletions cut 6 bases from V and 2 bases from J, with 8 bases between. Per the germline V gene, CDR1 is MNHEY and CDR2 is SMNVEV (reference sequence). This entry belongs to a study of T cell changes during pregnancy in multiple sclerosis. TCRdb's table, derived via immunoSEQ multiplex PCR, lists solely in-frame clones and lacks some. The data hold about 47,000 clones, with about 91% observed a single time. Sequencing used peripheral blood, obtained in the third trimester of pregnancy. V gene TRBV27 combines with J gene TRBJ2-1; weak D call: TRBD2 (6 bases). The sequence derives from a female donor with multiple sclerosis, enrolled in a pregnancy study. The CDR3 DNA is TGTGCCAGCAGCGGGACTGCCTACAATGAGCAGTTCTTC. Protein product: CASSGTAYNEQFF.